This T cell receptor beta chain was sequenced during a study of T cells expressing NK-cell markers. TCRdb reprocessed the 5' RACE reads, with one entry per CDR3 protein and no DNA. Recorded for this sample: about 460,000 distinct CDR3 sequences. From germline, CDR1 is SQVTM and CDR2 ANQGSEA. The CDR3 totals 13 residues. Details on this clonotype: Its antigen remains unidentified.

Points from the study as a whole: Of the CD8+ T cell pool in roughly six donors, about 1.0-8% was accounted for by dominant NKG2C+ clonotypes.

Material: blood T cells: a sorted CD56 or NKG2C T cell subset, CD4+ or CD8+ T cells, or bulk PBMC T cells (not recorded which). The source of this sequence is a woman aged 45 to 65 in good health. The rearrangement links TRBV29-1 to TRBJ2-3. This CDR3 is CSVGQTYTDTQYF.